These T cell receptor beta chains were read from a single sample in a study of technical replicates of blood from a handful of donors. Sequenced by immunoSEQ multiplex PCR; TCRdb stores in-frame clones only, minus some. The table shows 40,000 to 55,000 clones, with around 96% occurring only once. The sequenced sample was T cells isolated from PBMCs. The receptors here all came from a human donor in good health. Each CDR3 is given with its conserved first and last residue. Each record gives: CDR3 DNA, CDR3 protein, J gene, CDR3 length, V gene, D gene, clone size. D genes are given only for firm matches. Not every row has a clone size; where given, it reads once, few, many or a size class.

cdr3_nt: TGTTTAAGTGAGTGGTCAGGTGGGGGGACTGAAGCTTTCTTT; cdr3_aa: CLSEWSGGGTEAFF; j_call: TRBJ1-1; cdr3_length: 14; v_call: TRBV30; d_call: .; clone_size: .
cdr3_nt: TGCGCCAGCAGCCAAGAGCCGACTAGCGGGAGATTTGGAGAGACCCAGTACTTC; cdr3_aa: CASSQEPTSGRFGETQYF; j_call: TRBJ2-5; cdr3_length: 18; v_call: TRBV4-3; d_call: TRBD2; clone_size: .
cdr3_nt: TGTGCCAGCAGCTTACGTTCAGCGGGAGACACCGGGGAGCTGTTTTTT; cdr3_aa: CASSLRSAGDTGELFF; j_call: TRBJ2-2; cdr3_length: 16; v_call: TRBV7-9; d_call: TRBD2; clone_size: .
cdr3_nt: TGCGCCAGCAGATCCGGGACAGGGTACACTGAAGCTTTCTTT; cdr3_aa: CASRSGTGYTEAFF; j_call: TRBJ1-1; cdr3_length: 14; v_call: TRBV5-1; d_call: TRBD1; clone_size: .
cdr3_nt: TGTGCCATCACCCGACTAGCCGAGCCATACGAGCAGTACTTC; cdr3_aa: CAITRLAEPYEQYF; j_call: TRBJ2-7; cdr3_length: 14; v_call: TRBV7-9; d_call: TRBD2; clone_size: once
cdr3_nt: TGTGCCAGCAGTGTTTTAGCGGGAGGGCCTGCGCAGTACTTC; cdr3_aa: CASSVLAGGPAQYF; j_call: TRBJ2-7; cdr3_length: 14; v_call: TRBV2; d_call: TRBD2; clone_size: once
cdr3_nt: TGTGCCAGCAGCCCGACCCGGGAAATCTACGAGCAGTACTTC; cdr3_aa: CASSPTREIYEQYF; j_call: TRBJ2-7; cdr3_length: 14; v_call: TRBV7-9; d_call: .; clone_size: .
cdr3_nt: TGTGCCAGTAGTATAATCTCGGGGACAGCCTATGGCTACACCTTC; cdr3_aa: CASSIISGTAYGYTF; j_call: TRBJ1-2; cdr3_length: 15; v_call: TRBV19; d_call: TRBD1; clone_size: .
cdr3_nt: TGTGCCAGCACTTCCCTCAACAGGGATGAAGCTTTCTTT; cdr3_aa: CASTSLNRDEAFF; j_call: TRBJ1-1; cdr3_length: 13; v_call: TRBV7-9; d_call: .; clone_size: .
cdr3_nt: TGTGCCAGCAGACCAGACAGGGAGCCTCCCTACGAGCAGTACTTC; cdr3_aa: CASRPDREPPYEQYF; j_call: TRBJ2-7; cdr3_length: 15; v_call: TRBV28; d_call: TRBD1; clone_size: .